The clone carrying this T cell receptor beta chain was counted many times. The diagnostic basis comprised clinical symptoms, serum thyroxine and TRAb, thyroid ultrasound and orbital computed tomography. Template material for amplifying TCR beta CDR3 regions consisted of RNA transcripts. Primed by the HTBI set, a first-round RT-PCR was run on the TCR CDR3. In TCRdb, the multiplex PCR reads were re-called with MiXCR into one record per CDR3 protein. The sample has under 250,000 distinct CDR3 sequences, approximately 24% seen once. The sample is drawn from a study of T cells in Graves' hyperthyroidism and ophthalmopathy. This CDR3 contains 13 residues. Trimming shortened V by 6 bases and J by 0 bases, and 8 bases separated the two germline ends. CDR1 is MNHEY, CDR2 SVGAGI, per germline.

The V gene is TRBV6-5, the J gene TRBJ1-1, with D perhaps TRBD1 (5 bases). Source material: blood. The sequence was collected from a woman in her thirties or forties with Graves' ophthalmopathy. CDR3 bases: TGTGCCAGCAGGGGGACCATGAACACTGAAGCTTTCTTT. Translated: CASRGTMNTEAFF.